This T cell receptor (beta chain) was identified in a study of early stage breast cancer tumors (dated by TCRdb to 2016 to 2017). A note on the overall study: Of the 15 to 20 invasive breast tumors, approximately 11 were found to be estrogen receptor-positive, progesterone receptor-positive and HER2-negative. Of the approximately twelve ER+/PR+/HER2- tumors, eight were classified as invasive ductal carcinomas and four as invasive lobular carcinomas. The average read coverage per sample was around 10-fold. Across all samples, about 3,000,000 templates representing 1.2 million or so unique clonotypes were detected.

Summary of the overall study and its limitations: Greater similarity was observed between blood and normal breast repertoires than between blood and tumor repertoires, and tumor was distinguished from normal in 14 of 16 patients when each tissue was compared with blood. Enriched TCRB sequences shared across patients were found to be mostly commonly generated sequences that were unlikely to play an important role in the tumor microenvironment. Compared with adjacent normal breast tissue, tumors had around 2.6-fold higher T cell density and higher clonality. The small cohort size prevented analysis by tumor subtype. Chain pairing and functional markers such as CD4, CD8 and FOXP3 were not captured by bulk genomic DNA sequencing of unsorted cells.

Taken from about 1.9-4.1 cm away from the tumor, the adjacent normal breast tissue was rinsed with PBS and kept in prechilled RNAlater. Because normal breast tissue has high lipid content and low cell density, getting sufficient DNA from normal breast tissue often required roughly 100-340 mg of tissue. The study profiled bulk TCR beta-chain repertoires in matched peripheral blood, tumor and adjacent normal breast tissue taken from about 15 patients with early-stage breast cancer. The Qiagen AllPrep DNA/RNA Mini kit was used for genomic DNA extraction. Note on this clone: The specificity of this receptor is unknown. No much larger clonotype is one base removed from it; base qualities were not supplied.

Measured from the cysteine to the phenylalanine, the CDR3 is 12 residues long. Left in the record is the CDR3 DNA by itself, 36 bases read in frame from the first base. Between the V and J ends, shortened by 7 bases and 8 bases respectively, the junction contains 17 bases. The germline V gene supplies CDR1 SQVTM and CDR2 ANQGSEA. Each sample was amplified in two independent genomic DNA replicates, using about 0.47 ug for blood and around 1.5 ug for tumor or normal breast. TCRB sequencing of genomic DNA was carried out with the ImmunoSeq Intro kit according to the manufacturer's instructions. For absolute quantification, the approximately 30-cycle multiplex PCR included proprietary primers along with spike-in control sequences. Single-end 150-bp reads were used to sequence an 87-bp fragment spanning the CDR3 plus the flanking V and J genes. Seven samples, with two replicates for each sample, were multiplexed per lane of an Illumina MiSeq using version 3.0 chemistry. In the original analysis: The vendor's proprietary pipeline handled the raw data processing, merging both replicates into a single result for each sample. A clonotype was defined as productive rearrangements that share the same V-gene family, CDR3 amino acid sequence and J-gene segment. To compute clonality, the normalized Shannon entropy (Pielou evenness) of TCRB abundances was subtracted from 1. To estimate T cell density, the total number of templates was divided by the number of input cells, which was inferred from the amount of DNA input. Recon, run with its default parameters, was used to estimate overall repertoire diversity and clonality. Clonotypes with over 0.1% abundance in tumor and at least 32-fold higher abundance in tumor than in normal breast were defined as tumor-enriched. TCRdb provides this immuneACCESS table in a form limited to in-frame rearrangements. Some clones are lacking; in checked studies, under half of them reflect an unresolved V gene, and why the rest are absent is not known. V, J and clone size were drawn from that table, and D and trimming were deduced from the DNA. The sample table lists 7,000 to 9,500 clones, 60% to 85% of them with a count of one. The ten largest clones capture approximately 9% of the sample.

Sequenced: normal breast tissue next to the tumor. This TCR came from a person aged 55 to 70 with breast cancer. The chain was built from TRBV29-1 and TRBJ1-2; the best D guess is TRBD1, with 6 bases matching. The CDR3 region: CSATGSYEGYTF. The DNA sequence follows: TGCAGCGCCACAGGGTCGTATGAAGGCTACACCTTC.